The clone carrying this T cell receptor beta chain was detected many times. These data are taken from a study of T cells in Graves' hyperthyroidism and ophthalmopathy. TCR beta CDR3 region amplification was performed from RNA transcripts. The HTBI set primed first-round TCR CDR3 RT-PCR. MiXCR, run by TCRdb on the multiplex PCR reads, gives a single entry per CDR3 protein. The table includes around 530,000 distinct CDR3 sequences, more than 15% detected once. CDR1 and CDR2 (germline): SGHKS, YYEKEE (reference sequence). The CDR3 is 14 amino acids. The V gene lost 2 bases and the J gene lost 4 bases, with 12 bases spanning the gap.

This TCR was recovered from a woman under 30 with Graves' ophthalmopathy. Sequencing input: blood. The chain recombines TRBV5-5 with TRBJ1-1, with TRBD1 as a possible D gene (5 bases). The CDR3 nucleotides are TGTGCCAGCAGCTTTGAGGCCAGGGTCACTGAAGCTTTCTTT. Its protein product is CASSFEARVTEAFF.